The source of this TCR beta chain is a study of T cells in Graves' hyperthyroidism and ophthalmopathy. Every diagnosis used clinical symptoms, serum thyroxine and TRAb, thyroid ultrasound and orbital computed tomography. Looked up from germline, CDR1 is SGHRS and CDR2 is YFSETQ. The CDR3 runs 14 residues. J gave up 11 bases and V 4 bases, and 9 bases lay outside the gene matches. TCR beta CDR3 region amplification was performed from RNA transcripts. An initial round of RT-PCR targeting the TCR CDR3 relied on the HTBI primer set. TCRdb reanalysed the multiplex PCR reads using MiXCR and keeps one entry per CDR3 protein. The sample lists 700,000 or so distinct CDR3 sequences; more than 14% were seen once.

The chain recombines TRBV5-1 with TRBJ1-6; 7 nucleotides line up with TRBD1. This TCR was sampled from a woman aged 45-65 years with Graves' ophthalmopathy. Sequencing was done on a sample of blood. CDR3 sequence (DNA): TGCGCCAGCAGCCCCGGACAGGACACAACACCCCTCCACTTT. This encodes CASSPGQDTTPLHF. Looking up the rest from reference TRBV5-1 and TRBJ1-6 gives the full variable domain: KAGVTQTPRYLIKTRGQQVTLSCSPISGHRSVSWYQQTPGQGLQFLFEYFSETQRNKGNFPGRFSGRQFSNSRSEMNVSTLELGDSALYLCASSPGQDTTPLHFGNGTRLTVT.